This T cell receptor (beta chain) was recovered during a study of CD8+ T cells in alopecia areata. Study-wide findings and caveats: TCR sharing was clearer in mice than between patients, perhaps partly owing to patient HLA diversity. Sequences from scalp samples also cover resident alphabeta T cells of normal skin. Lesional scalp displayed greater clonality than normal scalp, most notably in alopecia totalis/universalis.

In each case, RNA was isolated and then reverse transcribed into cDNA as the sequencing template. Data came from immunoSEQ multiplex PCR; TCRdb stores just in-frame clones and leaves some out. This sample carries some 150,000 clones, roughly 58% of them seen once, and the ten largest clones take about 40%. This clone was seen more than once but under ten times. The target antigen is unknown. This CDR3 spans 14 amino acids. CDR1 and CDR2 (germline): SGDLS, YYNGEE. V dropped 3 bases and J dropped 0; count of bases not matched to a gene: 2. Source material: CD8+ T cells sorted from blood. J is TRBJ1-1 and V is TRBV9; 7 bases line up with TRBD1. The receptor was isolated from a human donor in good health. In DNA form, the CDR3 reads TGTGCCAGCAGCGCCGGGACAGTGAACACTGAAGCTTTCTTT. This encodes CASSAGTVNTEAFF.